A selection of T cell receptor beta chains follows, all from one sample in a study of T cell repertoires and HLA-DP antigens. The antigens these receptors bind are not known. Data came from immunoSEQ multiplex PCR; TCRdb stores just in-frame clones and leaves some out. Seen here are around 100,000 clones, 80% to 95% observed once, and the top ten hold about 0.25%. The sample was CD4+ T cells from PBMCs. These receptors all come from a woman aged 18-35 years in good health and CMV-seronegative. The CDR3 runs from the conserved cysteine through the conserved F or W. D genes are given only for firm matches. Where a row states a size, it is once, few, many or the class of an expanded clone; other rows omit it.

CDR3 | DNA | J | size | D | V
CASSLTGGNYEQYF | TGTGCCAGCAGCTTAACCGGGGGTAACTACGAGCAGTACTTC | TRBJ2-7 | . | . | TRBV7-3
CATMDPYETQYF | TGTGCCACCATGGATCCCTATGAGACCCAGTACTTC | TRBJ2-5 | once | . | TRBV19
CASSQSGTAIAGYTF | TGTGCCAGCAGCCAATCCGGAACAGCCATTGCCGGCTACACCTTC | TRBJ1-2 | . | . | TRBV14
CASSFGGVGGTDTQYF | TGTGCCAGCAGTTTTGGGGGTGTAGGTGGCACAGATACGCAGTATTTT | TRBJ2-3 | . | . | TRBV28
CASTIGDGGLADEQFF | TGCGCCAGCACCATTGGGGATGGCGGCCTCGCCGATGAGCAGTTCTTC | TRBJ2-1 | . | . | TRBV5-1
CASSQTQGRDEQFF | TGCGCCAGCAGCCAGACACAGGGTAGGGATGAGCAGTTCTTC | TRBJ2-1 | . | . | TRBV4-1
CASSEAKGGAGEQYF | TGTGCCAGCAGTGAAGCTAAGGGGGGGGCGGGCGAGCAGTACTTC | TRBJ2-7 | once | . | TRBV25-1
CASSSWDSTDTQYF | TGTGCCAGCAGCTCGTGGGATAGCACAGATACGCAGTATTTT | TRBJ2-3 | . | . | TRBV7-9
CASRVGYRGRLAKNIQYF | TGTGCCAGCAGGGTCGGCTACAGGGGGCGCCTAGCCAAAAACATTCAGTACTTC | TRBJ2-4 | few | TRBD1 | TRBV2
CASSLGGQGADTQYF | TGTGCCAGCAGCTTAGGGGGGCAGGGGGCAGATACGCAGTATTTT | TRBJ2-3 | . | TRBD1 | TRBV11-3
CASSFDNGDTGELFF | TGTGCCAGCAGCTTTGATAACGGGGACACCGGGGAGCTGTTTTTT | TRBJ2-2 | once | . | TRBV7-3
CASSRKSLAMGEQFF | TGTGCCAGCAGCCGAAAAAGCTTAGCTATGGGCGAGCAGTTCTTC | TRBJ2-1 | . | . | TRBV7-8
CASSWRTGLASNEQFF | TGTGCCAGCAGTTGGAGGACAGGGCTAGCGAGCAATGAGCAGTTCTTC | TRBJ2-1 | . | TRBD1 | TRBV7-9
CASSIASGRIETQYF | TGTGCCAGTAGTATAGCTAGCGGGAGGATAGAGACCCAGTACTTC | TRBJ2-5 | once | TRBD2 | TRBV19
CASWGGQGPYEQYF | TGTGCCAGTTGGGGCGGACAGGGGCCCTACGAGCAGTACTTC | TRBJ2-7 | . | TRBD1 | TRBV19
CASSLFRGSNQPQHF | TGTGCCAGCAGTTTATTCCGGGGGTCCAATCAGCCCCAGCATTTT | TRBJ1-5 | . | . | TRBV28
CASSTYRFRSYGYTF | TGTGCCAGCAGTACATACAGATTTAGGAGCTATGGCTACACCTTC | TRBJ1-2 | . | . | TRBV28
CASSLRDNHYGYTF | TGTGCCAGCAGCTTAAGGGACAACCACTATGGCTACACCTTC | TRBJ1-2 | . | . | TRBV5-4
CASSQVPTGTRELRNTEAFF | TGTGCCAGCAGCCAAGTACCCACCGGGACAAGGGAGCTTAGGAACACTGAAGCTTTCTTT | TRBJ1-1 | . | . | TRBV14
CASSLGSGRAYEQYF | TGTGCCAGCAGCTTAGGTAGCGGGAGGGCCTACGAGCAGTACTTC | TRBJ2-7 | . | TRBD2 | TRBV7-9
CSVDLLNTGELFF | TGCAGCGTTGATCTTTTGAACACCGGGGAGCTGTTTTTT | TRBJ2-2 | . | . | TRBV29-1
CASRDTARHQPQHF | TGTGCCAGCAGAGACACAGCTAGGCATCAGCCCCAGCATTTT | TRBJ1-5 | . | . | TRBV2
CASSLGPNQPQHF | TGTGCCAGCAGCTTAGGCCCAAATCAGCCCCAGCATTTT | TRBJ1-5 | . | . | TRBV7-3
CASRLDRGETEAFF | TGTGCCAGCAGACTCGACAGGGGTGAAACTGAAGCTTTCTTT | TRBJ1-1 | . | TRBD1 | TRBV6-5
CASSQVGGRSDTQYF | TGCGCCAGCAGCCAAGTAGGAGGGAGGTCAGATACGCAGTATTTT | TRBJ2-3 | . | . | TRBV4-3
CAISEWGPENTIYF | TGTGCCATCAGTGAATGGGGACCGGAGAACACCATATATTTT | TRBJ1-3 | . | . | TRBV10-3
CASSPPGGAYGYTF | TGTGCCAGCTCACCACCAGGGGGGGCCTATGGCTACACCTTC | TRBJ1-2 | . | . | TRBV18
CASSEAYEQYF | TGTGCCAGCAGTGAAGCCTACGAGCAGTACTTC | TRBJ2-7 | . | . | TRBV6-1
CASSSTSGSLETQYF | TGTGCCAGCAGCTCGACTAGCGGGAGCTTGGAGACCCAGTACTTC | TRBJ2-5 | . | TRBD2 | TRBV7-2
CASSLQPGQGNYGYTF | TGCGCCAGCAGCTTACAGCCGGGACAGGGGAACTATGGCTACACCTTC | TRBJ1-2 | . | TRBD1 | TRBV5-1
CASSPPGRTEAFF | TGTGCCAGCTCACCCCCAGGGCGGACTGAAGCTTTCTTT | TRBJ1-1 | . | . | TRBV18
CARSLGQFRDTQYF | TGTGCCAGAAGCCTAGGACAGTTCAGAGATACGCAGTATTTT | TRBJ2-3 | . | . | TRBV5-3
CASSRSRDRDYGYTF | TGTGCCAGCAGCCGAAGTAGGGACAGAGACTATGGCTACACCTTC | TRBJ1-2 | . | TRBD1 | TRBV27
CASSQSGQTSSSANEKLFF | TGCGCCAGCAGCCAATCGGGACAGACCTCATCCTCAGCTAATGAAAAACTGTTTTTT | TRBJ1-4 | . | TRBD1 | TRBV4-3
CASSSTDTQYF | TGTGCCAGCAGCTCCACAGATACGCAGTATTTT | TRBJ2-3 | once | . | TRBV7-2
CASRLTADTQYF | TGTGCCAGCAGACTCACGGCAGATACGCAGTATTTT | TRBJ2-3 | once | . | TRBV27
CASSDWTGLYNEQFF | TGTGCCAGCAGTGATTGGACAGGGCTTTACAATGAGCAGTTCTTC | TRBJ2-1 | . | TRBD1 | TRBV2
CASSGGYTGELFF | TGTGCCAGCAGCGGGGGGTACACCGGGGAGCTGTTTTTT | TRBJ2-2 | . | . | TRBV9
CASSPRGGADETQYF | TGTGCCAGCAGTCCCCGCGGGGGGGCCGATGAGACCCAGTACTTC | TRBJ2-5 | . | TRBD2 | TRBV28
CASSGRGVSYEQYF | TGTGCCAGCAGCGGGAGAGGGGTCTCCTACGAGCAGTACTTC | TRBJ2-7 | . | . | TRBV2
CASNLLAGGLETQYF | TGTGCCAGCAACCTACTAGCGGGGGGGCTGGAGACCCAGTACTTC | TRBJ2-5 | . | TRBD2 | TRBV28
CASSSRDNSGNTIYF | TGTGCCAGCAGTTCCAGGGACAACTCTGGAAACACCATATATTTT | TRBJ1-3 | . | . | TRBV6-5
CASSRMGQGTNEQFF | TGTGCCAGTAGTAGAATGGGACAGGGCACCAATGAGCAGTTCTTC | TRBJ2-1 | . | TRBD1 | TRBV19
CASSSGGEKSDYGYTF | TGTGCCAGCAGCTCAGGGGGAGAAAAATCTGACTATGGCTACACCTTC | TRBJ1-2 | . | TRBD1 | TRBV9